The entry below describes one T cell receptor (beta chain). The germline V gene has CDR1 LGHDT and CDR2 YNNKEL (reference sequence). V lost 4 bases to trimming and J lost 3 bases, with 10 bases between them. The CDR3 sequence is 15 residues long. These data originate in a study of control samples from healthy donors and cancer patients. Using immunoSEQ multiplex PCR, the repertoire was profiled, and TCRdb retains in-frame clones only, with some absent. The sample records 75,000 to 95,000 clones, 85% to 95% being singletons. Source material: blood. The sequence derives from a woman aged 25 to 39 in good health. This chain uses TRBV3-1 (or the pseudogene TRBV3-2) with TRBJ1-6; D gene uncertain. The CDR3 DNA is TGTGCCAGCAGCCCCCGACAAGTCTATAATTCACCCCTCCACTTT. As protein: CASSPRQVYNSPLHF.